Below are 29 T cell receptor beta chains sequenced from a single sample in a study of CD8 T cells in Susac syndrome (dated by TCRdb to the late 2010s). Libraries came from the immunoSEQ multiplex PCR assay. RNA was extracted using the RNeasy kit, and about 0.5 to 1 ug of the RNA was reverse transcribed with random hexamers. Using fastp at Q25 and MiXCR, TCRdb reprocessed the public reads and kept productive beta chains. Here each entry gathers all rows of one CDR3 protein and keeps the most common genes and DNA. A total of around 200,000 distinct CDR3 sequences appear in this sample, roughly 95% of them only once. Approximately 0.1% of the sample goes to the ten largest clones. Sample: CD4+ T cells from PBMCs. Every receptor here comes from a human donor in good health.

CDR3 coding DNA: TGTGCCAGCAGCTCACGACGGAGGGAGACCCAGTACTTC. It is translated as CASSSRRRETQYF. This chain joins TRBV5-4 and TRBJ2-5; D may be TRBD2 (5 bases). V was trimmed by 3 bases and J by 5 bases, leaving 11 bases between them. CDR1 is SGHNT and CDR2 is YYREEE in the germline V gene (reference sequence). This CDR3 has 13 amino acids.

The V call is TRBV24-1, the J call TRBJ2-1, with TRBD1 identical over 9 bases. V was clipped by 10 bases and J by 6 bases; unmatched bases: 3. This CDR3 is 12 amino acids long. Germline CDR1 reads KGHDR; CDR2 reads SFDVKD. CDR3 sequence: CATGQGTNEQFF. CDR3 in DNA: TGTGCCACGGGACAGGGAACCAATGAGCAGTTCTTC.

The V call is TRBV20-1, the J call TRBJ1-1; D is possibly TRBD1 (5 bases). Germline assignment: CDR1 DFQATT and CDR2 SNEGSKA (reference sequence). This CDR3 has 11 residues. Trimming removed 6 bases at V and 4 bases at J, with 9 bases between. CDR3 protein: CSAGDRTEAFF. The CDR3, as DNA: TGCAGTGCCGGGGACCGCACTGAAGCTTTCTTT.

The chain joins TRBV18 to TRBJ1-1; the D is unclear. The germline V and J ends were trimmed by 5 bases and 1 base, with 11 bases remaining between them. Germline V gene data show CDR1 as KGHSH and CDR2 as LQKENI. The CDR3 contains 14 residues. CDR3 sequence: CASSSEGWNTEAFF. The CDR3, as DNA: TGTGCCAGCTCATCGGAGGGCTGGAACACTGAAGCTTTCTTT.

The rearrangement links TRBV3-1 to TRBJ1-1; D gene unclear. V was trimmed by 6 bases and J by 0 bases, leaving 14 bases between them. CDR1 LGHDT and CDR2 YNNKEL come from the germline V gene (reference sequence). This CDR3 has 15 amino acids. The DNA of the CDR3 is TGTGCCAGCAGTCACTACATGAACATGAACACTGAAGCTTTCTTT. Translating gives CASSHYMNMNTEAFF. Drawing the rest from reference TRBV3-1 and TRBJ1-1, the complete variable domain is DTAVSQTPKYLVTQMGNDKSIKCEQNLGHDTMYWYKQDSKKFLKIMFSYNNKELIINETVPNRFSPKSPDKAHLNLHINSLELGDSAVYFCASSHYMNMNTEAFFGQGTRLTVV.

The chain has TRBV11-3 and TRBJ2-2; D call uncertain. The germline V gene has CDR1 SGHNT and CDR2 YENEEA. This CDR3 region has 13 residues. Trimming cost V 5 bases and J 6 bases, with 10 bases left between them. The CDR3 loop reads CASSPDVAGELFF. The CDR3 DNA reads TGTGCCAGCAGCCCTGACGTGGCCGGGGAGCTGTTTTTT.

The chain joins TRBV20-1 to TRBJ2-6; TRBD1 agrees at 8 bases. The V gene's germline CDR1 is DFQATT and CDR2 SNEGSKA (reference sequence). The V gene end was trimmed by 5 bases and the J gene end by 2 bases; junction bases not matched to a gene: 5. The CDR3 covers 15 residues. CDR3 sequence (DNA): TGCAGTGCTGACAGGGGCCGGCCTGGGGCCAACGTCCTGACTTTC. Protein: CSADRGRPGANVLTF.

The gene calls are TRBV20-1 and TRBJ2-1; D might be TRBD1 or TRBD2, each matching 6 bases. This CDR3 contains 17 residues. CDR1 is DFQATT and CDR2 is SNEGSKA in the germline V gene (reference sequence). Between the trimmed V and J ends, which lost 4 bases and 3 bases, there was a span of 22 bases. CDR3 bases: TGCAGTGCTATGGAGGGGGAAAAGGGGGTTGGCTACAATGAGCAGTTCTTC. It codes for CSAMEGEKGVGYNEQFF.

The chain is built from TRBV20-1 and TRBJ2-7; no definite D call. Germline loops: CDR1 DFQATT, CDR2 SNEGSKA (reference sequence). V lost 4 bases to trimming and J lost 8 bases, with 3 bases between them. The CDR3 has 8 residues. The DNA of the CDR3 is TGCAGTGCTACAAAGCAGTACGTC. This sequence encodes CSATKQYV.

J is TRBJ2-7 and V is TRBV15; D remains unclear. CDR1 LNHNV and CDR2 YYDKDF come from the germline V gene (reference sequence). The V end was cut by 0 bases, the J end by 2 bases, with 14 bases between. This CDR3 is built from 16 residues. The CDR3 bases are TGTGCCACCAGCAGAGATAAACAAGGGATCACCTACGAGCAGTACGTC. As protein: CATSRDKQGITYEQYV.

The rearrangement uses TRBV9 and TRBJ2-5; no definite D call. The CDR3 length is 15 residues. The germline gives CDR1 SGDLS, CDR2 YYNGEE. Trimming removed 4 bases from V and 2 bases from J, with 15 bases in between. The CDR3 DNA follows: TGTGCCAGCAGCCCTCGAGGAGATAGGCAAGAGACCCAGTACTTC. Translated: CASSPRGDRQETQYF.

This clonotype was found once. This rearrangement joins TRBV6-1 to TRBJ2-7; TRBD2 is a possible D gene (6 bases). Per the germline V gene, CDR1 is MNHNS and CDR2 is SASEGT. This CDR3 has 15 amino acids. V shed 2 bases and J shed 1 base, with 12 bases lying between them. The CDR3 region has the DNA TGTGCCAGCAGTGAATGGGGACTCCGGTCCTACGAGCAGTACGTC. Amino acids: CASSEWGLRSYEQYV.

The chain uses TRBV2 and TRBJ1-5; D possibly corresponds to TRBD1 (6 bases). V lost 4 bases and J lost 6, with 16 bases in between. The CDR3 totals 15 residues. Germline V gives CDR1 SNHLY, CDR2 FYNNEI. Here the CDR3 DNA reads TGTGCCAGCAGTGCTGGCAGGGGTATCGGTCAGCCCCAGCATTTT. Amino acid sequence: CASSAGRGIGQPQHF.

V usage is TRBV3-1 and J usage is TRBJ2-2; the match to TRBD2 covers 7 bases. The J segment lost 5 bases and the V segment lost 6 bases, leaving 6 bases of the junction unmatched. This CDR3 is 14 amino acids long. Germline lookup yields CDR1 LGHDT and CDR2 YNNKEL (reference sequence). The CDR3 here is CASSRGGSTGELFF. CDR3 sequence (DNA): TGTGCCAGCAGTCGCGGGGGTTCGACCGGGGAGCTGTTTTTT.

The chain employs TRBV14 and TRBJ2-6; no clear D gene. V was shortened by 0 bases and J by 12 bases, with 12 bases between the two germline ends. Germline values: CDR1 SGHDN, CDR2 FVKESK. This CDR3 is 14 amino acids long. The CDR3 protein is CASSQDLSRGVLTF. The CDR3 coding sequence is TGTGCCAGCAGCCAAGATCTGAGCCGAGGCGTCCTGACTTTC.

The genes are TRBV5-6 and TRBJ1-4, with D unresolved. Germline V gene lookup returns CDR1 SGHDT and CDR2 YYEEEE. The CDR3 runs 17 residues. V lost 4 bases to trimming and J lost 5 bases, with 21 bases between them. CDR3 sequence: CASSVWGIRALNEKLFF. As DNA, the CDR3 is TGTGCCAGCAGCGTCTGGGGTATTCGAGCTCTCAATGAAAAACTGTTTTTT.

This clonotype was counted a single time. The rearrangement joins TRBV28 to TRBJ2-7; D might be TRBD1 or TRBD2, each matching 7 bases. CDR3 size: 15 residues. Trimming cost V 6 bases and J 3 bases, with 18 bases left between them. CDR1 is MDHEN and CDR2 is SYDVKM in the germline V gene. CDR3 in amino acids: CASRQTGGQLYEQYV. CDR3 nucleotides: TGTGCCAGCAGACAGACGGGGGGACAGCTCTACGAGCAGTACGTC.

CDR3 nucleotides: TGTGCCAGCTCACCACGGGACAGGGATGCGGAGACCCAGTACTTC. Translated: CASSPRDRDAETQYF. The V and J genes are TRBV18 and TRBJ2-5, with TRBD1 matching 9 bases. The V segment lost 1 base and the J segment 5 bases; nucleotides outside the gene matches: 5. CDR1 is KGHSH and CDR2 is LQKENI in the germline V gene. The CDR3 has 15 amino acids.

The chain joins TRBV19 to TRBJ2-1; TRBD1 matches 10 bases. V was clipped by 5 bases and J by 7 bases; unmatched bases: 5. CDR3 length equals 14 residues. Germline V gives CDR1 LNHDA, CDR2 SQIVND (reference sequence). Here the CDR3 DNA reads TGTGCCAGTAGTGCGACAGGGGGCATAAATGAGCAGTTCTTC. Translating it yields CASSATGGINEQFF.

The CDR3 bases are TGTGCCAGCAGTCTGGGCCAGGGCCGGGATGGCTACACCTTC. Translated: CASSLGQGRDGYTF. J is TRBJ1-2 and V is TRBV28; a possible D gene is TRBD1 (5 bases). The CDR3 covers 14 residues. V lost 5 bases and J lost 6, with 16 bases in between. The germline V gene encodes CDR1 MDHEN and CDR2 SYDVKM.

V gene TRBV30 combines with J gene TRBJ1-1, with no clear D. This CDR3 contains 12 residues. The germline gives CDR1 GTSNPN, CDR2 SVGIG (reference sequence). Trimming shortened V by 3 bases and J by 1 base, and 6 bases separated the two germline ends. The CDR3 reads CAWRDANTEAFF. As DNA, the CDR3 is TGTGCCTGGAGGGATGCGAACACTGAAGCTTTCTTT.

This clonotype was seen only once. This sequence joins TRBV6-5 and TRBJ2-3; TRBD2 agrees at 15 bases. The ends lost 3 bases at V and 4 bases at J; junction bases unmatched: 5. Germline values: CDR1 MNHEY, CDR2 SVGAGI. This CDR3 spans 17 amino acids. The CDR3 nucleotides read TGTGCCAGCAGTTATGGCCGGACTAGCGGGGGGGCAGATACGCAGTATTTT. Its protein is CASSYGRTSGGADTQYF.

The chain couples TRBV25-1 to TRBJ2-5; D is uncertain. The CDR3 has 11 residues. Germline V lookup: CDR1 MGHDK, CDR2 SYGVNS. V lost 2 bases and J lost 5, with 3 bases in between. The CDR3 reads CASSETETQYF. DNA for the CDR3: TGTGCCAGCAGTGAAACGGAGACCCAGTACTTC.

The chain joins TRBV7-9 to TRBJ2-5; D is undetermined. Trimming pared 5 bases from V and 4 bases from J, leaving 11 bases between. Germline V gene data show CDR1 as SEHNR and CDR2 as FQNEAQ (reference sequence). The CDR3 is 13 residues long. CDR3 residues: CASSPSRRETQYF. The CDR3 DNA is TGTGCCAGCAGCCCCAGTCGTCGAGAGACCCAGTACTTC.

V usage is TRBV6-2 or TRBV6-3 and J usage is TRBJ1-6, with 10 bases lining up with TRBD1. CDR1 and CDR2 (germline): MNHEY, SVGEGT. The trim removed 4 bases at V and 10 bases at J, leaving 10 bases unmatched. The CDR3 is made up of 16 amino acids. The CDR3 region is CASSFNPGQGTSPLHF. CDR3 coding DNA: TGTGCCAGCAGTTTCAATCCGGGACAGGGGACCTCACCCCTCCACTTT.

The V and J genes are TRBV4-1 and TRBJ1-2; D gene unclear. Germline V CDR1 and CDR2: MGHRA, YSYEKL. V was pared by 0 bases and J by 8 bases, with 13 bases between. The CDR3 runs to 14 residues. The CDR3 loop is CASSQDYSENGYTF. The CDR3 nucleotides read TGCGCCAGCAGCCAAGATTACTCCGAAAACGGCTACACCTTC.

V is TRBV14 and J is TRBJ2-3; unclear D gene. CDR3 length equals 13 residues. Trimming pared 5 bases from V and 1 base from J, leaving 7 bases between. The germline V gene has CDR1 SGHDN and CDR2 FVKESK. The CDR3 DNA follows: TGTGCCAGCAGCGTTCTGGGCACAGATACGCAGTATTTT. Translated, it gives CASSVLGTDTQYF.

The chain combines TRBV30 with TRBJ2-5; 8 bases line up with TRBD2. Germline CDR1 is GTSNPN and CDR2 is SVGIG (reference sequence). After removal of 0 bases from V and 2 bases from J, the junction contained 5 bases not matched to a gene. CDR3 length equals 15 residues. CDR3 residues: CAWSVHVAGQETQYF. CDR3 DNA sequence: TGTGCCTGGAGTGTACACGTAGCGGGACAAGAGACCCAGTACTTC.

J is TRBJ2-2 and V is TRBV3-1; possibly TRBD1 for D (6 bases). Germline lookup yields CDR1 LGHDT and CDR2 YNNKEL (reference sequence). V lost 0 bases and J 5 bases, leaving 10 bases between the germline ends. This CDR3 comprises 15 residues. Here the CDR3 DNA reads TGTGCCAGCAGCCAAGAATGGGACATAACCGGGGAGCTGTTTTTT. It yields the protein CASSQEWDITGELFF. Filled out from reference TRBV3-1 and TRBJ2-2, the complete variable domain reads DTAVSQTPKYLVTQMGNDKSIKCEQNLGHDTMYWYKQDSKKFLKIMFSYNNKELIINETVPNRFSPKSPDKAHLNLHINSLELGDSAVYFCASSQEWDITGELFFGEGSRLTVL.